Presented here are 10 T cell receptor beta chains from one specimen sequenced in a study of blood T cell repertoires in COVID-19. This table comes from immunoSEQ multiplex PCR, and its TCRdb copy is limited to in-frame clones, with some not included. This sample yields 200,000 to 250,000 clones, of which more than 80% are seen a single time; 3.5% to 4.5% belongs to the top ten. Input material: PBMCs or T cells enriched from blood (not recorded which). The receptor source for this set is a woman between 35 and 50 years old with acute COVID-19.

This clone came up a few times. The V and J genes are TRBV7-2 and TRBJ1-3, with D perhaps TRBD1 (6 bases). The V and J ends lost 1 base and 0 bases respectively, with 16 bases between them. Germline assignment: CDR1 SGHTA and CDR2 FQGNSA. CDR3 length equals 18 residues. The CDR3 loop reads CASSLGGPGVSSGNTIYF. CDR3 coding DNA: TGTGCCAGCAGCTTAGGAGGCCCAGGGGTTTCCTCTGGAAACACCATATATTTT.

The chain couples TRBV19 to TRBJ2-7, with a tentative D call TRBD2 (6 bases). From germline, CDR1 is LNHDA and CDR2 SQIVND (reference sequence). This CDR3 is 17 amino acids long. The V gene lost 5 bases and the J gene lost 5 bases, with 25 bases spanning the gap. The CDR3 nucleotides read TGTGCCAGTAGTGCAACCGCCTCGGGATCCTCGGGAGACGAGCAGTACTTC. Translating gives CASSATASGSSGDEQYF. The full variable domain, rest sourced from reference TRBV19 and TRBJ2-7, is DGGITQSPKYLFRKEGQNVTLSCEQNLNHDAMYWYRQDPGQGLRLIYYSQIVNDFQKGDIAEGYSVSREKKESFPLTVTSAQKNPTAFYLCASSATASGSSGDEQYFGPGTRLTVT.

The rearrangement uses TRBV27 and TRBJ2-7, with TRBD1 identical over 7 bases. Trimming took 2 bases from V and 2 from J; bases not matched to a gene: 6. From germline, CDR1 is MNHEY and CDR2 SMNVEV (reference sequence). The CDR3 contains 15 residues. CDR3 sequence: CASSLGTGAPYEQYF. CDR3 nucleotides: TGTGCCAGCAGTTTAGGAACAGGGGCCCCCTACGAGCAGTACTTC.

The V call is TRBV29-1, the J call TRBJ2-3, with D uncertain. Germline-derived CDR1 and CDR2 are SQVTM and ANQGSEA. The CDR3 runs to 15 residues. Trimming shortened V by 4 bases and J by 2 bases, and 16 bases separated the two germline ends. The CDR3 DNA is TGCAGCGTTGGAGAGTTACTAACAATCACAGATACGCAGTATTTT. As protein: CSVGELLTITDTQYF.

The chain carries TRBV27 and TRBJ1-1; 7 nucleotides line up with TRBD1. The length of the CDR3 is 14 residues. From germline, CDR1 is MNHEY and CDR2 SMNVEV (reference sequence). The V gene end was trimmed by 6 bases and the J gene end by 5 bases; junction bases not matched to a gene: 9. CDR3 region: CASSPRGLGTEAFF. CDR3 bases: TGTGCCAGCAGCCCTAGGGGGCTCGGGACTGAAGCTTTCTTT.

This chain connects TRBV27 to TRBJ2-7, with TRBD1 matching 8 bases. The V gene end was trimmed by 0 bases and the J gene end by 4 bases; junction bases not matched to a gene: 5. This CDR3 has 15 amino acids. Germline V lookup: CDR1 MNHEY, CDR2 SMNVEV (reference sequence). CDR3 coding DNA: TGTGCCAGCAGTTTATCTGCAGGGGGCGCGTACGAGCAGTACTTC. Amino acid sequence: CASSLSAGGAYEQYF.

The genes are TRBV5-1 and TRBJ1-2; D ambiguous. The germline V gene has CDR1 SGHRS and CDR2 YFSETQ. V lost 4 bases to trimming and J lost 4 bases, with 11 bases between them. There are 13 residues in the CDR3. The CDR3 loop is CASSPARSYGYTF. CDR3 sequence (DNA): TGCGCCAGCAGCCCCGCGCGGAGCTATGGCTACACCTTC.

The rearrangement uses TRBV16 and TRBJ2-2; D not resolved. Trimming cost V 3 bases and J 0 bases, with 8 bases left between them. CDR1 and CDR2 (germline): KGHSY, FQNENV. The CDR3 sequence is 15 residues long. CDR3: CASSHLSSNTGELFF. The CDR3 region has the DNA TGTGCCAGCAGCCATTTGTCGTCGAACACCGGGGAGCTGTTTTTT.

The CDR3 reads CASSESRSGDSPLHF. In DNA form, the CDR3 reads TGTGCCAGCAGTGAATCCCGGTCCGGAGATTCACCCCTCCACTTT. The chain combines TRBV2 with TRBJ1-6, with D unclear. Trimming stripped 2 bases from V and 8 bases from J, with 13 bases between. The CDR3 is made up of 15 amino acids. The germline gives CDR1 SNHLY, CDR2 FYNNEI.

This clone was detected many times. The chain is built from TRBV19 and TRBJ1-2; TRBD1 might be the D (6 bases). The CDR3 is made up of 13 amino acids. Germline V gives CDR1 LNHDA, CDR2 SQIVND (reference sequence). V was cut by 7 bases and J by 7 bases, with 16 bases left in between. The CDR3 reads CASTPWGGGGYTF. The CDR3 DNA reads TGTGCCAGTACCCCGTGGGGGGGCGGTGGCTACACCTTC.